Included here is one TCR beta chain sequence, with context. Its antigen is still unknown. The data derive from a study of regulatory T cells in long-lasting Graves disease. In the study overall: Persistent Graves' disease meant over 5 years of antithyroid drugs with positive TSH receptor antibodies. Broader study findings: Small sample size may have lowered accuracy.

V was pared by 3 bases and J by 3 bases, with 15 bases between. The CDR3 has 16 residues. Per germline, CDR1 SNHLY and CDR2 FYNNEI. This sample's time point: persistent/refractory GD, antithyroid drugs over 5 years with positive TRAb. PBMCs provided the RNA from which the TCR library was made. An endocrinology department located in Xi'an, China, was where the patients came from. Collection of peripheral blood (roughly 9 milliliters) was done using EDTA tubes. Libraries of TCR beta came from iRepertoire HTBI primers plus Arm-PCR of CDR3 regions. From the multiplex PCR reads, TCRdb called clonotypes with MiXCR, one entry per CDR3 protein. The sample lists 400,000 to 500,000 distinct CDR3 sequences, approximately 22% occurring once.

This receptor was identified in a female donor with Graves disease. The starting material was peripheral blood mononuclear cells (PBMCs), obtained when the disease was refractory, from a patient treated with antithyroid drugs. The J gene is TRBJ2-1, the V gene TRBV2; D is possibly TRBD1 (5 bases). DNA for the CDR3: TGTGCCAGCAGTGATCTGTTGGACAACAACTACAATGAGCAGTTCTTC. This gives the protein CASSDLLDNNYNEQFF. Using reference TRBV2 and TRBJ2-1 for the parts outside the CDR3, the full variable domain is EPEVTQTPSHQVTQMGQEVILRCVPISNHLYFYWYRQILGQKVEFLVSFYNNEISEKSEIFDDQFSVERPDGSNFTLKIRSTKLEDSAMYFCASSDLLDNNYNEQFFGPGTRLTVL.